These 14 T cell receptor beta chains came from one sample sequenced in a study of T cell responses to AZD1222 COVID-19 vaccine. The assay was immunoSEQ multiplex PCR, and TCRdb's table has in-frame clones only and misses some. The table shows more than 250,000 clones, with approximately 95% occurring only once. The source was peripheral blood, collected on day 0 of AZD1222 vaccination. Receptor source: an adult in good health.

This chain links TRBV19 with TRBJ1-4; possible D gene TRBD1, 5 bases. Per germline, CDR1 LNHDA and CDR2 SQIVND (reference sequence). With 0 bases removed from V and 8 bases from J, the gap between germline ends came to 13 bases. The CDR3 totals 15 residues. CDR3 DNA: TGTGCCAGTAGTATAGATGGCCAGGGAGGCGAAAAACTGTTTTTT. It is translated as CASSIDGQGGEKLFF.

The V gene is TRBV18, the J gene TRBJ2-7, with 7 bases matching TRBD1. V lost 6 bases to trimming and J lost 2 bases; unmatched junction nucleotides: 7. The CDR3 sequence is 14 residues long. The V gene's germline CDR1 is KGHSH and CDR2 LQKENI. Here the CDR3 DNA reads TGTGCCAGCTCTCCGACAGGGAGCCCCTACGAGCAGTACTTC. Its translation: CASSPTGSPYEQYF. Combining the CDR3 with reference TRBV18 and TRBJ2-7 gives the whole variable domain NAGVMQNPRHLVRRRGQEARLRCSPMKGHSHVYWYRQLPEEGLKFMVYLQKENIIDESGMPKERFSAEFPKEGPSILRIQQVVRGDSAAYFCASSPTGSPYEQYFGPGTRLTVT.

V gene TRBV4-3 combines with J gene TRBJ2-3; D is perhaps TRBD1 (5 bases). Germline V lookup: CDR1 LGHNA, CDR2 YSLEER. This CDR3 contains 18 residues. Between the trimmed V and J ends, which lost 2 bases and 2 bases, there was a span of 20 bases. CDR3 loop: CASSQKAGSGYLTDTQYF. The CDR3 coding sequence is TGCGCCAGCAGCCAAAAAGCAGGGTCAGGGTACCTCACAGATACGCAGTATTTT.

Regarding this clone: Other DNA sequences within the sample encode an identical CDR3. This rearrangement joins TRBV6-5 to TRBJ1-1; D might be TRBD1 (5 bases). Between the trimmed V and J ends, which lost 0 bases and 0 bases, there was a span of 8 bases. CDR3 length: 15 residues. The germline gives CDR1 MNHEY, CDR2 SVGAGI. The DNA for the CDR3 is TGTGCCAGCAGTTACTCGGAGGGGTTGAACACTGAAGCTTTCTTT. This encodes CASSYSEGLNTEAFF.

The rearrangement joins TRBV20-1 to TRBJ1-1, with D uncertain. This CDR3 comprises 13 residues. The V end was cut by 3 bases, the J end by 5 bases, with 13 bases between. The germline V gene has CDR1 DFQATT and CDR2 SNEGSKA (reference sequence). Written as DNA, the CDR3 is TGCAGTGCTAGTGGTGGGAGTGGGACTGAAGCTTTCTTT. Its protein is CSASGGSGTEAFF.

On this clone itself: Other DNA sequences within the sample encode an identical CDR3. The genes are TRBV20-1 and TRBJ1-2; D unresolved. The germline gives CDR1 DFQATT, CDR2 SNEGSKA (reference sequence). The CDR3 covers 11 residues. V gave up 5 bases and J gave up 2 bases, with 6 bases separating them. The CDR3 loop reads CSAGGNYGYTF. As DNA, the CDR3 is TGCAGTGCTGGAGGAAACTATGGCTACACCTTC.

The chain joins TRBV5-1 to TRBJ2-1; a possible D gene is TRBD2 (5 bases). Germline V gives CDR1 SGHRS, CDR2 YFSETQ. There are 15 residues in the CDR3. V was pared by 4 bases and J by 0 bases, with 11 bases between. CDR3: CASSPRVSSYNEQFF. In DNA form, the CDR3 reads TGCGCCAGCAGCCCGCGGGTGAGCTCCTACAATGAGCAGTTCTTC.

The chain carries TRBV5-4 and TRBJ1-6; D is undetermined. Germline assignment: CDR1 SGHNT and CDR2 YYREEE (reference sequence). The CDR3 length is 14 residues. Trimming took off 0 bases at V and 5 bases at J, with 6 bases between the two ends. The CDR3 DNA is TGTGCCAGCAGCTTGGAGATTAATAATTCACCCCTCCACTTT. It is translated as CASSLEINNSPLHF.

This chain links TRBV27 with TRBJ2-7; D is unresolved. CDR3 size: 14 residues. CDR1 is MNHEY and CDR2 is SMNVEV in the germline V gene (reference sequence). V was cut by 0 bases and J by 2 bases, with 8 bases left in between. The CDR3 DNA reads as TGTGCCAGCAGTTTATCGCCGGGTGCCTACGAGCAGTACTTC. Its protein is CASSLSPGAYEQYF.

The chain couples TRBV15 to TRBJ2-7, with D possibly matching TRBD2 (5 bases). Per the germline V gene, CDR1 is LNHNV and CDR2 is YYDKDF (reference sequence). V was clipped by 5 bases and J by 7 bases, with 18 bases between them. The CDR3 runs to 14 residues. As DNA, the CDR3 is TGTGCCACCAGCCAGGAATACCTACCGGGGGAGCAGTACTTC. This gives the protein CATSQEYLPGEQYF.

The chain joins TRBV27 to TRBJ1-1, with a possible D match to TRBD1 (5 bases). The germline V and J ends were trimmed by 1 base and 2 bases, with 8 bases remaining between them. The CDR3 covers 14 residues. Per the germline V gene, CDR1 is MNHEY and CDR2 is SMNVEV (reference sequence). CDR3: CASSLLRGNTEAFF. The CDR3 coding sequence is TGTGCCAGCAGTTTATTGAGGGGTAACACTGAAGCTTTCTTT.

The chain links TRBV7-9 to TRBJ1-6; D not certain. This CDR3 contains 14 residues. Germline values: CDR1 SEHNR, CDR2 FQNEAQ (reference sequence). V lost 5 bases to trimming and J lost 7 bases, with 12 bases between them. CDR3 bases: TGTGCCAGCAGCCTCACAGCAGAAAATTCACCCCTCCACTTT. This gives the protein CASSLTAENSPLHF.

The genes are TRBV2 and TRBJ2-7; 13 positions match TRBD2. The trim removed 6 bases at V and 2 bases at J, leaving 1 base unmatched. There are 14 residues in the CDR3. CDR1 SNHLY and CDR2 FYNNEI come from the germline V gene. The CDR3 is CASRTSGGTYEQYF. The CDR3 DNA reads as TGTGCCAGCAGGACTAGCGGGGGGACCTACGAGCAGTACTTC.

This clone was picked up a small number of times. The CDR3 here is CASSQILGKSNYGYTF. CDR3 bases: TGCGCCAGCAGCCAAATTCTTGGCAAGAGTAACTATGGCTACACCTTC. V gene TRBV4-1 combines with J gene TRBJ1-2; D gene ambiguous. Trimming cost V 2 bases and J 1 base, with 14 bases left between them. This CDR3 region has 16 residues. Per germline, CDR1 MGHRA and CDR2 YSYEKL.